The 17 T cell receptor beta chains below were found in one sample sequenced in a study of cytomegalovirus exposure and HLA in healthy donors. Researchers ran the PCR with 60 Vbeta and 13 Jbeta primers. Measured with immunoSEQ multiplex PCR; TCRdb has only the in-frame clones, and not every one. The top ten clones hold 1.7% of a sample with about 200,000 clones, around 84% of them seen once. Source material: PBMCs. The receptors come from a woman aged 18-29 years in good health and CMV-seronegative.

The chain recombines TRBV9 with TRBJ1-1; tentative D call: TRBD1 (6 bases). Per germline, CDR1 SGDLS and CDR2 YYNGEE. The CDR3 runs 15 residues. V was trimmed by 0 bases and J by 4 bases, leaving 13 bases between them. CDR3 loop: CASSVEAGAGTEAFF. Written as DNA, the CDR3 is TGTGCCAGCAGCGTAGAGGCAGGGGCTGGCACTGAAGCTTTCTTT.

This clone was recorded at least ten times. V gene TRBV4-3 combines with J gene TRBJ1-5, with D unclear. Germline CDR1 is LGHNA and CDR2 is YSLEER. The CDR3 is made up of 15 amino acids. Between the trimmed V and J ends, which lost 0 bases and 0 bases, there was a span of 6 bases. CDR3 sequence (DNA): TGCGCCAGCAGCCAAGATCCCCATAGCAATCAGCCCCAGCATTTT. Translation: CASSQDPHSNQPQHF.

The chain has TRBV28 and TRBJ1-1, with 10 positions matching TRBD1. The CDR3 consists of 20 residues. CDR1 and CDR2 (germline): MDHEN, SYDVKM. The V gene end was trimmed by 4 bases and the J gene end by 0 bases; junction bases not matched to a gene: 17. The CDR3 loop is CASSYLNSGTGDSLNTEAFF. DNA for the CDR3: TGTGCCAGCAGTTATCTAAACTCTGGGACAGGGGATTCATTGAACACTGAAGCTTTCTTT.

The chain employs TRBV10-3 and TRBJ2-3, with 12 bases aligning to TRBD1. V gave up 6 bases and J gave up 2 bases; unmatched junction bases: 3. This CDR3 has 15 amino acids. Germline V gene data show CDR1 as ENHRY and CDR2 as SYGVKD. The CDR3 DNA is TGTGCCATCAGGGGGGACAGGGGGCTCACAGATACGCAGTATTTT. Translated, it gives CAIRGDRGLTDTQYF.

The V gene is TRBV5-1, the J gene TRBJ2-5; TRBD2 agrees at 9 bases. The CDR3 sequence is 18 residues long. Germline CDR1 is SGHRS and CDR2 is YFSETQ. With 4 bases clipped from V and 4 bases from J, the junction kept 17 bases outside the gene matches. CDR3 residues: CASSRGGLAGGPGETQYF. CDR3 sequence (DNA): TGCGCCAGCAGCCGGGGGGGGTTGGCGGGAGGGCCGGGAGAGACCCAGTACTTC.

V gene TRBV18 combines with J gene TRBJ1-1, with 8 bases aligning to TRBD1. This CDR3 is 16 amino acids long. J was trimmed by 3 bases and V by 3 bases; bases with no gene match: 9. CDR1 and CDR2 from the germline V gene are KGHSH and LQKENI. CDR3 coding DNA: TGTGCCAGCTCACCCCCCGGCAGGGGGCGGGACACTGAAGCTTTCTTT. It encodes CASSPPGRGRDTEAFF.

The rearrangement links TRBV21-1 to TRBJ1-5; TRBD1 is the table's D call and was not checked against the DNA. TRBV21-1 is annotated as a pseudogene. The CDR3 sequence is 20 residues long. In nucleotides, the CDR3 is TGTGCCAGCAGCAAAGGGCTCGGACAGCCTTGTTATGGGGGCAATCAGCCCCAGCATTTT. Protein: CASSKGLGQPCYGGNQPQHF.

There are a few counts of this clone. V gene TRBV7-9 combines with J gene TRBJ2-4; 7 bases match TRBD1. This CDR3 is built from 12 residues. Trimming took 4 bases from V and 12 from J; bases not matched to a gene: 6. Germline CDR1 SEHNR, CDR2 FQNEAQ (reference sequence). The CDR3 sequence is CASSSQGNDQYF. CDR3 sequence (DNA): TGTGCCAGCAGCTCACAGGGGAATGATCAGTACTTC.

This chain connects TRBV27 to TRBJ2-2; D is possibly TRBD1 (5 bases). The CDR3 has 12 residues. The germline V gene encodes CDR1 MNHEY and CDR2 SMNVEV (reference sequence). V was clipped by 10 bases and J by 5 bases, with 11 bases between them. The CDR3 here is CATGPGTGELFF. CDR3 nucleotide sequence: TGTGCCACCGGTCCAGGGACCGGGGAGCTGTTTTTT.

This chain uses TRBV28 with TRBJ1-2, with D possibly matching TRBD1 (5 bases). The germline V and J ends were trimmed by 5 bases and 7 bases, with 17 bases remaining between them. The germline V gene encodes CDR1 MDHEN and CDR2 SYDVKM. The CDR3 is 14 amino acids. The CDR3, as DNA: TGTGCCAGCAGTGGCGGGGGAGGGACCGGTGGCTACACCTTC. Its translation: CASSGGGGTGGYTF.

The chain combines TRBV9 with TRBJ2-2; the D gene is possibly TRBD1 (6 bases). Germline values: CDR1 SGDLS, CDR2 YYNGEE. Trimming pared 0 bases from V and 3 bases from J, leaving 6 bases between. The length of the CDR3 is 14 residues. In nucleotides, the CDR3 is TGTGCCAGCAGCGTAGAGGGGGACACCGGGGAGCTGTTTTTT. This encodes CASSVEGDTGELFF. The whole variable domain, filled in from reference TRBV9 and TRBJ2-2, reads DSGVTQTPKHLITATGQRVTLRCSPRSGDLSVYWYQQSLDQGLQFLIQYYNGEERAKGNILERFSAQQFPDLHSELNLSSLELGDSALYFCASSVEGDTGELFFGEGSRLTVL.

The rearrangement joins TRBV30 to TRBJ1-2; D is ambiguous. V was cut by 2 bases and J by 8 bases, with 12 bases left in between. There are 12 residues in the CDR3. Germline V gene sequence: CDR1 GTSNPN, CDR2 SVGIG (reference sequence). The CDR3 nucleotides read TGTGCCTGGAGTACCGGGGTAGGCGGCTACACCTTC. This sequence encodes CAWSTGVGGYTF. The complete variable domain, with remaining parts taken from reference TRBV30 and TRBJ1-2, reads SQTIHQWPATLVQPVGSPLSLECTVEGTSNPNLYWYRQAAGRGLQLLFYSVGIGQISSEVPQNLSASRPQDRQFILSSKKLLLSDSGFYLCAWSTGVGGYTFGSGTRLTVV.

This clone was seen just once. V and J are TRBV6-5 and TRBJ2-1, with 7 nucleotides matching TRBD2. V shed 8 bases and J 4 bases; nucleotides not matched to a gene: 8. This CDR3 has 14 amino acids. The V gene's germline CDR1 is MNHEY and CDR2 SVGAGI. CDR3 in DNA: TGTGCCAGCCTGGGGAGGGAGCGTTACAATGAGCAGTTCTTC. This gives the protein CASLGRERYNEQFF.

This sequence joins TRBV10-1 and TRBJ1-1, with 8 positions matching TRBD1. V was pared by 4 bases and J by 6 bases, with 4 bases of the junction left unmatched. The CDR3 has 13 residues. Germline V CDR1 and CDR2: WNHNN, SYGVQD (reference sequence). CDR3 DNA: TGCGCCAGCAGTGGACAGGGGAAGGCTGAAGCTTTCTTT. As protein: CASSGQGKAEAFF.

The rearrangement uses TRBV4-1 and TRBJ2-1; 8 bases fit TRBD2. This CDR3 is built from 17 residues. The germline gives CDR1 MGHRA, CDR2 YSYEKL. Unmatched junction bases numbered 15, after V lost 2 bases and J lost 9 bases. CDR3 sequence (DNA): TGCGCCAGCAGCCAACTATGGGTGGGCGGGGGGTCAGGTGAGCAGTTCTTC. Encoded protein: CASSQLWVGGGSGEQFF.

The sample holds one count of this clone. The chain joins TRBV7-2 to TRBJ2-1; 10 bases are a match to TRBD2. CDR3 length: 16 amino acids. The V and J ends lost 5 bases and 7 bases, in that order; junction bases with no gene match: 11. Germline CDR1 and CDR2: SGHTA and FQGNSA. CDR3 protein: CASSPGRAGGLNEQFF. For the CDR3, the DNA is TGTGCCAGCAGCCCGGGGCGAGCGGGGGGGTTGAATGAGCAGTTCTTC. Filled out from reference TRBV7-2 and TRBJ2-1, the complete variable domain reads GAGVSQSPSNKVTEKGKDVELRCDPISGHTALYWYRQSLGQGLEFLIYFQGNSAPDKSGLPSDRFSAERTGGSVSTLTIQRTQQEDSAVYLCASSPGRAGGLNEQFFGPGTRLTVL.

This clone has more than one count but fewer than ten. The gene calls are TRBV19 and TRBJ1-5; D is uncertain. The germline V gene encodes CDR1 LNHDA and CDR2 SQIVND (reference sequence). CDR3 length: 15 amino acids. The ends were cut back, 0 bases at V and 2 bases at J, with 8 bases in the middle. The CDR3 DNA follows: TGTGCCAGTAGTATAGATCTCGGGGGCAATCAGCCCCAGCATTTT. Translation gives CASSIDLGGNQPQHF.